The rows below give T cell receptor beta chains drawn from one sample of a study of CD8 T cells in Susac syndrome. TCRdb itself ran the immunoSEQ multiplex PCR reads through MiXCR, one entry per CDR3 protein. Among 130,000 or so distinct CDR3 sequences listed, about 95% were seen once. Material for sequencing was CD4+ T cells from PBMCs. These receptors were taken from a human donor with multiple sclerosis. Each CDR3 is given with its conserved first and last residue. D genes are given only for firm matches. Size values are once, few and many counts, or a class for expanded clones, and some rows have none.

D gene	clone size	V gene	J gene	CDR3 DNA	CDR3 protein
TRBD2	once	TRBV5-5	TRBJ2-7	TGTGCCAGCAGCTTGGACGGCGGGGGTACCGCCTACGAGCAGTACTTC	CASSLDGGGTAYEQYF
TRBD2	NA	TRBV9	TRBJ2-5	TGTGCCAGCAGTGGAAGCGGGACGGTAGAGACCCAGTACTTC	CASSGSGTVETQYF
TRBD1	NA	TRBV28	TRBJ1-2	TGTGCCAGCAGTTTACCGGGACAGGGATATGGCTACACCTTC	CASSLPGQGYGYTF
NA	NA	TRBV4-2	TRBJ2-7	TGTGCCAGCAGCCAAGAAACGCAGGGAGGAGGCGAGCAGTACTTC	CASSQETQGGGEQYF
NA	few	TRBV18	TRBJ2-5	TGTGCCAGCAGCCCTCAAGAGACCCAGTACTTC	CASSPQETQYF
TRBD2	NA	TRBV19	TRBJ2-3	TGTGCCACCGCCGCTAGCGGGGGCACAGATACGCAGTATTTT	CATAASGGTDTQYF
TRBD1	NA	TRBV20-1	TRBJ1-5	TGCAGTGCTTCTCAGGGGGATCAGCCCCAGCATTTT	CSASQGDQPQHF
TRBD1	NA	TRBV6-2/TRBV6-3	TRBJ2-2	TGTGCCAGCAGTTACTCCCACGGACAGGGGAACACCGGGGAGCTGTTTTTT	CASSYSHGQGNTGELFF
TRBD2	NA	TRBV9	TRBJ2-1	TGTGCCAGCAGCGGAGGCGGACTAGCGGGCGTATACAATGAGCAGTTCTTC	CASSGGGLAGVYNEQFF
TRBD2	NA	TRBV28	TRBJ2-3	TGTGCCAGCAGTTTAACCTTCGGGGGGGGCACAGATACGCAGTATTTT	CASSLTFGGGTDTQYF
NA	NA	TRBV18	TRBJ2-7	TGTGCCAGCTCACCAATGCCCGAGCAGTACTTC	CASSPMPEQYF
NA	NA	TRBV12-3/TRBV12-4	TRBJ1-2	TGTGCCAGCAGTATCGACAACTATGGCTACACCTTC	CASSIDNYGYTF
NA	NA	TRBV3-1	TRBJ2-6	TGTGCCAGCAGCTTCCAGACACCCGGGGCCAACGTCCTGACTTTC	CASSFQTPGANVLTF
TRBD2	NA	TRBV5-1	TRBJ2-1	TGCGCCAGCAGCTTGGACCCGGGAGGGTACAATGAGCAGTTCTTC	CASSLDPGGYNEQFF
TRBD1	NA	TRBV18	TRBJ2-4	TGTGCCAGCTCACCCGACAGGGGCCGGACCGGGGCCAAAAACATTCAGTACTTC	CASSPDRGRTGAKNIQYF
TRBD1	NA	TRBV12-3/TRBV12-4	TRBJ2-4	TGTGCCAGCAGTCTTGACAGGGTAGCCAAAAACATTCAGTACTTC	CASSLDRVAKNIQYF
NA	NA	TRBV18	TRBJ2-3	TGTGCCAGCTCACCATCGGGGAAGAGCACAGATACGCAGTATTTT	CASSPSGKSTDTQYF
NA	NA	TRBV6-5	TRBJ1-2	TGTGCCAGCATTGACAGGAACTATGGCTACACCTTC	CASIDRNYGYTF
NA	once	TRBV5-5	TRBJ2-7	TGTGCCAGCAGCTTGGCCTCTCTGGGCTACGAGCAGTACTTC	CASSLASLGYEQYF
NA	once	TRBV12-3/TRBV12-4	TRBJ2-3	TGTGCCAGCAGTTTTGGGGGAATGAAGACAGATACGCAGTATTTT	CASSFGGMKTDTQYF
NA	NA	TRBV24-1	TRBJ2-1	TGTGCCACCAGCGACCCTCGGGAATCCCATGAGCAGTTCTTC	CATSDPRESHEQFF
NA	NA	TRBV2	TRBJ2-3	TGTGCCAGCAGGGCGGGTCCCAACGCAGATACGCAGTATTTT	CASRAGPNADTQYF
NA	once	TRBV4-3	TRBJ2-7	TGCGCCAGCAGCTCACAACAGGACTACGAGCAGTACTTC	CASSSQQDYEQYF
NA	NA	TRBV20-1	TRBJ2-3	TGCAGTGTACAGACCGGGCAGGTTACGCAGTATTTT	CSVQTGQVTQYF
NA	NA	TRBV7-3	TRBJ2-1	TGTGCCAGCAGCCCCGGGCTACACTACAATGAGCAGTTCTTC	CASSPGLHYNEQFF
NA	NA	TRBV28	TRBJ1-2	TGTGCCAGCAGTTTCTCCAGGGACTATGGCTACACCTTC	CASSFSRDYGYTF
NA	NA	TRBV28	TRBJ1-4	TGTGCCAGCAGTTTTTCTGCGATTAATGAAAAACTGTTTTTT	CASSFSAINEKLFF
NA	NA	TRBV28	TRBJ2-5	TGTGCCAGCAGTTCCTCACAGGGAGGGGAGACCCAGTACTTC	CASSSSQGGETQYF
NA	NA	TRBV30	TRBJ1-1	TGTGCCTGGAGTGTTGATTTCGGCCAAGCGAACACTGAAGCTTTCTTT	CAWSVDFGQANTEAFF
NA	NA	TRBV7-8	TRBJ2-1	TGTGCCAGCAGCTTGGCAGGGGCTTCCTACAATGAGCAGTTCTTC	CASSLAGASYNEQFF
NA	NA	TRBV13	TRBJ2-3	TGTGCCAGCAGCTACCCGGACGCCTTTGGCACAGATACGCAGTATTTT	CASSYPDAFGTDTQYF
NA	NA	TRBV2	TRBJ2-2	TGTGCCAGCAGGGACATCGGGACACTCTTGAACACCGGGGAGCTGTTTTTT	CASRDIGTLLNTGELFF
TRBD2	NA	TRBV20-1	TRBJ2-3	TGCAGTGCTAGAACTCCAAGCGGGAGGGCCGCAGATACGCAGTATTTT	CSARTPSGRAADTQYF
TRBD2	NA	TRBV5-6	TRBJ2-1	TGTGCCAGCAGCTTAGTAGGGACTAGCTGGTTCTTC	CASSLVGTSWFF
TRBD1	NA	TRBV30	TRBJ1-6	TGTGCCTGGAATCGGGGACAGGGGGCCTATAATTCACCCCTCCACTTT	CAWNRGQGAYNSPLHF
NA	NA	TRBV5-4	TRBJ1-1	TGTGCCAGCAGCTTGGATTCAGGGTCGACTGAAGCTTTCTTT	CASSLDSGSTEAFF
TRBD1	NA	TRBV24-1	TRBJ2-7	TGTGCCACCAGTGAGGTGGACAGGGGGCGTTTCGAGCAGTACTTC	CATSEVDRGRFEQYF
NA	NA	TRBV20-1	TRBJ1-1	TGCAGTGCTAGACCGACTAACTCTGAAGCTTTCTTT	CSARPTNSEAFF
TRBD2	NA	TRBV29-1	TRBJ2-1	TGCAGCGTTGCACCTGGGCTAGCGGGCGTCAGCTCCTACAATGAGCAGTTCTTC	CSVAPGLAGVSSYNEQFF
NA	NA	TRBV7-6	TRBJ2-5	TGTGCCAGCAGCTTAGCGGGGGGCTCCCAAGAGACCCAGTACTTC	CASSLAGGSQETQYF
NA	NA	TRBV5-1	TRBJ2-6	TGCGCCAGCAGCCTACGGACCTCAGGGGCTGGGGCCAACGTCCTGACTTTC	CASSLRTSGAGANVLTF
NA	once	TRBV23-1	TRBJ1-2	TGCGCCAGCAGTCAATCATCCGGGGGCGGCTATGGCTACACCTTC	CASSQSSGGGYGYTF
NA	NA	TRBV29-1	TRBJ2-1	TGCAGCGTTGATAAGAACAGGGTCAATGAGCAGTTCTTC	CSVDKNRVNEQFF
NA	NA	TRBV24-1	TRBJ2-1	TGTGCCACAGGGAAACGCCAAACTTCCTACAATGAGCAGTTCTTC	CATGKRQTSYNEQFF
TRBD1	NA	TRBV7-2	TRBJ2-5	TGTGCCAGCACCGAGCAGGGGGCGGGAGAGACCCAGTACTTC	CASTEQGAGETQYF
NA	NA	TRBV3-1	TRBJ2-7	TGTGCCAGCAGACGCGGGGGCGTCTACGAGCAGTACTTC	CASRRGGVYEQYF
NA	NA	TRBV18	TRBJ2-1	TGTGCCAGCTCACCACAGGGGCGGGGGCTCTACAATGAGCAGTTCTTC	CASSPQGRGLYNEQFF
NA	once	TRBV19	TRBJ2-7	TGTGCCAGTTTAGGGCGAGGTCTCTACGAGCAGTACTTC	CASLGRGLYEQYF
NA	NA	TRBV27	TRBJ1-1	TGTGCCAGCAGTGTCCAGTCCCCAGGGGACACTGAAGCTTTCTTT	CASSVQSPGDTEAFF
NA	NA	TRBV27	TRBJ1-6	TGTGCCAGCAGCCTGGCTTTGGCCTCGGGGGGCTATAATTCACCCCTCCACTTT	CASSLALASGGYNSPLHF
NA	NA	TRBV15	TRBJ2-2	TGTGCCACCAGTGCCCGTTCCGGGGAGCTGTTTTTT	CATSARSGELFF
NA	NA	TRBV18	TRBJ2-6	TGTGCCAGCTCACCCGACATAGGGGGCAACGTCCTGACTTTC	CASSPDIGGNVLTF
NA	NA	TRBV5-6	TRBJ2-3	TGTGCCAGCAGCTCTGTACGGGCGACCTACACAGATACGCAGTATTTT	CASSSVRATYTDTQYF